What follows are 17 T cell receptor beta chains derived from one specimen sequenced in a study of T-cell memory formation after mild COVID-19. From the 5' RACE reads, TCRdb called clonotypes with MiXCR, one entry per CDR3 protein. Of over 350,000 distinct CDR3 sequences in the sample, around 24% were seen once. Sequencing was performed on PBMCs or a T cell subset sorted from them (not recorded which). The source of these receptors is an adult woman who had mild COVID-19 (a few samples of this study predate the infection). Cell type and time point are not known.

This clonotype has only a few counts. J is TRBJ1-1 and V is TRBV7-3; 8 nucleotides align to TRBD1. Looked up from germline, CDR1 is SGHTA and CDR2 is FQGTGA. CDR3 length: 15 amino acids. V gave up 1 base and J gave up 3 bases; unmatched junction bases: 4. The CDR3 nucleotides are TGTGCCAGCAGCTTAAGGACAGGGCTGGACACTGAAGCTTTCTTT. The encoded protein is CASSLRTGLDTEAFF. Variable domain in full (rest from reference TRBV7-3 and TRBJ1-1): GAGVSQTPSNKVTEKGKYVELRCDPISGHTALYWYRQSLGQGPEFLIYFQGTGAADDSGLPNDRFFAVRPEGSVSTLKIQRTERGDSAVYLCASSLRTGLDTEAFFGQGTRLTVV.

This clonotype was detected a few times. In DNA, the CDR3 is TGTGCCAGCAGCTGGACTAGCGGGCAATATGAGCAGTTCTTC. It codes for CASSWTSGQYEQFF. The chain is built from TRBV7-2 and TRBJ2-1; 11 bases match TRBD2. Germline V gene data show CDR1 as SGHTA and CDR2 as FQGNSA. V dropped 4 bases and J dropped 8; count of bases not matched to a gene: 4. The CDR3 extends over 14 amino acids.

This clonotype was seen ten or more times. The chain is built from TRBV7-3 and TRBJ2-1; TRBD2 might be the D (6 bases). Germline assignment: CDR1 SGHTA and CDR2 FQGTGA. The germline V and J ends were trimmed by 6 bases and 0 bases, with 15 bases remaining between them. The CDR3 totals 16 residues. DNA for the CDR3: TGTGCCAGCAGTCCGACTAGAGTTGGCTCCTACAATGAGCAGTTCTTC. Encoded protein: CASSPTRVGSYNEQFF.

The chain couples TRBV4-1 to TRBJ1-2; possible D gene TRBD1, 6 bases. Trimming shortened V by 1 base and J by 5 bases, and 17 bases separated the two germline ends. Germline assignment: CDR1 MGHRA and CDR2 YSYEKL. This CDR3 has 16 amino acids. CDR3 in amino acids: CASSQAEEGQLYGYTF. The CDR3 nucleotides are TGCGCCAGCAGCCAAGCTGAGGAGGGACAACTGTATGGCTACACCTTC.

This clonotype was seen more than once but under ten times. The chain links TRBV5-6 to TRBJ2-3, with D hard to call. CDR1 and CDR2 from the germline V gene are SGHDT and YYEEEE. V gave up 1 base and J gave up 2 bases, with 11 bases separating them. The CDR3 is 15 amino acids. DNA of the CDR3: TGTGCCAGCAGCTTGAGTCAAGAGGACACAGATACGCAGTATTTT. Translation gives CASSLSQEDTDTQYF.

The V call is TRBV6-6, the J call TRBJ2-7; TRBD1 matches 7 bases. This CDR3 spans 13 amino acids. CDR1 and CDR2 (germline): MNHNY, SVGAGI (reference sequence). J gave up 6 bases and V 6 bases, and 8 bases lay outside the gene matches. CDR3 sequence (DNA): TGTGCCAGCAGCCTACAGGGGCGTCGCGAGCAGTACTTC. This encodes CASSLQGRREQYF.

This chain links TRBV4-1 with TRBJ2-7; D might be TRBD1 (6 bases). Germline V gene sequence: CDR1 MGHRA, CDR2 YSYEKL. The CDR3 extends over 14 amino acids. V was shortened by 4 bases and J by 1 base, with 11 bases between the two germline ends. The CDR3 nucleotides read TGCGCCAGCAGCCGACAGGTTGGTTCCTACGAGCAGTACTTC. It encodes CASSRQVGSYEQYF.

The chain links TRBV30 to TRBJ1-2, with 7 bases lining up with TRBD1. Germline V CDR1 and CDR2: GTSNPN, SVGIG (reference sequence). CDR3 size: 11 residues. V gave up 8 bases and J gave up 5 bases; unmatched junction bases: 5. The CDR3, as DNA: TGTGCCGGGGGACAGCTATATGGCTACACCTTC. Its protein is CAGGQLYGYTF.

The CDR3 DNA sequence: TGTGCTAGTGGCCCGCCCTTGCTAGCGGTTGGGATGAACAATGAGCAGTTCTTC. Translating gives CASGPPLLAVGMNNEQFF. The chain employs TRBV12-5 and TRBJ2-1; 7 positions match TRBD2. The CDR3 length is 18 residues. Per germline, CDR1 LGHNT and CDR2 FRNRAP. The V segment lost 6 bases and the J segment 5 bases; nucleotides outside the gene matches: 19.

The CDR3: CASSSRGANTGELFF. CDR3 bases: TGTGCCAGCAGCTCACGGGGGGCGAACACCGGGGAGCTGTTTTTT. The V gene is TRBV7-2, the J gene TRBJ2-2; the match to TRBD2 covers 7 bases. CDR1 is SGHTA, CDR2 FQGNSA, per germline. This CDR3 has 15 amino acids. With 4 bases clipped from V and 0 bases from J, the junction kept 2 bases outside the gene matches.

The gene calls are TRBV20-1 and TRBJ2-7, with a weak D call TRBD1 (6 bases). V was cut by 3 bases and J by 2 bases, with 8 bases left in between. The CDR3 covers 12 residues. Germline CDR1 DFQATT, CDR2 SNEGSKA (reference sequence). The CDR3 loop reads CSASRDTYEQYF. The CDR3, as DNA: TGCAGTGCTAGCAGGGACACCTACGAGCAGTACTTC.

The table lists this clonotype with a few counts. The CDR3 region is CASSQGKLAGRNEQFF. Written as DNA, the CDR3 is TGTGCCAGCAGCCAAGGAAAACTAGCGGGACGAAATGAGCAGTTCTTC. The gene calls are TRBV3-1 and TRBJ2-1; 10 positions agree with TRBD2. The trim removed 1 base at V and 7 bases at J, leaving 7 bases unmatched. The CDR3 extends over 16 amino acids. In germline, CDR1 is LGHDT, CDR2 YNNKEL (reference sequence).

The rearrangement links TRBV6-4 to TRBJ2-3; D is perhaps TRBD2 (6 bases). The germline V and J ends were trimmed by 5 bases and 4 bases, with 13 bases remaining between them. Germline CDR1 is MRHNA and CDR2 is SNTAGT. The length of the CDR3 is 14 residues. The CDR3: CASSSTSTSDTQYF. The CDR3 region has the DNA TGTGCCAGCAGTTCGACTAGTACCTCAGATACGCAGTATTTT.

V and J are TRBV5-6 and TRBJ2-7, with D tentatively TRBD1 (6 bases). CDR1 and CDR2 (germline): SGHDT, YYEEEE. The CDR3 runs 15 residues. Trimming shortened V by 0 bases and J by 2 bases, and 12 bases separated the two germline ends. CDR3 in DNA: TGTGCCAGCAGCTTGGTTGCAGGGGCAACCTACGAGCAGTACTTC. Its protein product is CASSLVAGATYEQYF. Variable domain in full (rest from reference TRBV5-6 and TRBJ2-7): DAGVTQSPTHLIKTRGQQVTLRCSPKSGHDTVSWYQQALGQGPQFIFQYYEEEERQRGNFPDRFSGHQFPNYSSELNVNALLLGDSALYLCASSLVAGATYEQYFGPGTRLTVT.

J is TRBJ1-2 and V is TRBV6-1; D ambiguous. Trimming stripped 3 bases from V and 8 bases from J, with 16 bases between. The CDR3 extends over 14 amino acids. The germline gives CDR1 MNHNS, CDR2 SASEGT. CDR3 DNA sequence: TGTGCCAGCAGTGACTTTGTGACCGCGGGCGGCTACACCTTC. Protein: CASSDFVTAGGYTF.

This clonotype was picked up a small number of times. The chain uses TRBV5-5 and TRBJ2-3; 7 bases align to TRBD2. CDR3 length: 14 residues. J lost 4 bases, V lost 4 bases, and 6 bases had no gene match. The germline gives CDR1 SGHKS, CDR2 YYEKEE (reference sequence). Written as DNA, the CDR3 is TGTGCCAGCAGCCCCGGACTAGAGGCAGATACGCAGTATTTT. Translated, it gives CASSPGLEADTQYF. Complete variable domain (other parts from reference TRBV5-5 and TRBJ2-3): DAGVTQSPTHLIKTRGQQVTLRCSPISGHKSVSWYQQVLGQGPQFIFQYYEKEERGRGNFPDRFSARQFPNYSSELNVNALLLGDSALYLCASSPGLEADTQYFGPGTRLTVL.

The DNA of the CDR3 is TGTGCCAGCAGTTTGAGGGAGGTGAGTCAGCCCCAGCATTTT. Translation: CASSLREVSQPQHF. The chain combines TRBV12-3 or TRBV12-4 with TRBJ1-5, with D uncertain. V was shortened by 3 bases and J by 6 bases, with 12 bases between the two germline ends. This CDR3 is built from 14 residues.